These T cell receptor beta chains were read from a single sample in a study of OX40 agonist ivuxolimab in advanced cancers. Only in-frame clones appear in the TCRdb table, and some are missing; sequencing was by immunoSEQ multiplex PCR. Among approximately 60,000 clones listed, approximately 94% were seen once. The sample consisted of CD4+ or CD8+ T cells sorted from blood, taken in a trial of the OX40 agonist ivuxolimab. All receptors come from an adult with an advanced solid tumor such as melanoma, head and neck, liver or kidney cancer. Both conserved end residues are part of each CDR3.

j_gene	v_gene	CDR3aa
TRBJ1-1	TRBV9	CASSELFGTGEKAFF
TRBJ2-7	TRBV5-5	CASSGEWRPSYEQYF
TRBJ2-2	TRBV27	CASSFGATGELFF
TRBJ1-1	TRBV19	CASSIVTANTEAFF
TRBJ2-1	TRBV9	CASSASGSSYNEQFF
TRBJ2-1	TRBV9	CASSPPGDGAYNEQFF
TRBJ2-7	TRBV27	CASKRSTSYEQYF
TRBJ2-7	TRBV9	CASSVGTAHSYEQYF
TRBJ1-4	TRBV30	CAWGIEKLFF
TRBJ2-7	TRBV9	CASSVGADRSYEQYF
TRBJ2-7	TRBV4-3	CASSQESTGLAWEQYF
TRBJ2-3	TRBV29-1	CSVIASGWGTDTQYF
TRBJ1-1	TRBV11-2	CASKSPGSPFGAFF
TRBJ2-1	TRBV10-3	CAISGLAGGNEQFF
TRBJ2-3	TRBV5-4	CASSPAYGRDPDTQYF
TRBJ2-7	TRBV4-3	CASSQEPAGVRGYEQYF
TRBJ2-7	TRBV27	CASSRQGALYEQYF